The clone carrying this T cell receptor (beta chain) has only a few counts. These data are taken from a study of T cells in Graves' hyperthyroidism and ophthalmopathy. Amplified TCR beta CDR3 regions derived from RNA transcripts. Primed by the HTBI set, a first-round RT-PCR was run on the TCR CDR3. TCRdb reanalysed the multiplex PCR reads using MiXCR and keeps one entry per CDR3 protein. The sample consists of approximately 510,000 distinct CDR3 sequences, 20% to 25% of them appearing once. From approximately 9.5 ml of fresh peripheral blood, PBMCs were isolated. In germline, CDR1 is SGHAT, CDR2 FQNNGV. The CDR3 has 14 amino acids. Trimming pared 0 bases from V and 5 bases from J, leaving 10 bases between.

The specimen sequenced was blood. The chain links TRBV11-2 to TRBJ2-5; D perhaps matches TRBD2 (6 bases). This receptor was obtained from a young man with Graves' hyperthyroidism. Written as DNA, the CDR3 is TGTGCCAGCAGCTTAGATTGGGAGGCGGAGACCCAGTACTTC. Translating gives CASSLDWEAETQYF.